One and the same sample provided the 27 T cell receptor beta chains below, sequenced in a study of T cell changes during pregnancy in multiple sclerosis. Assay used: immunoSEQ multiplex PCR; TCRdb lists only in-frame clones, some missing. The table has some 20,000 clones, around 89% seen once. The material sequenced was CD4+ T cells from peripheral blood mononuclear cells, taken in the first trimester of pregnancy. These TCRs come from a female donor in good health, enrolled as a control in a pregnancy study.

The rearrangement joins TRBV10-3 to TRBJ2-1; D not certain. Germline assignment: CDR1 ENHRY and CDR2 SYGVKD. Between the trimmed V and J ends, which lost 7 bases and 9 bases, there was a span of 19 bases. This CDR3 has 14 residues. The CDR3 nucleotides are TGTGCCATCAAAATTGACTCCCTGTCCGGTGAGCAGTTCTTC. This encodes CAIKIDSLSGEQFF.

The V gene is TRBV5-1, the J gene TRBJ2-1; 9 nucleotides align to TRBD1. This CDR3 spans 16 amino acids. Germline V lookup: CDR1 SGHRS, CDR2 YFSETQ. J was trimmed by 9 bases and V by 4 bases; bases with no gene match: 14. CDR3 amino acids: CASSDKPPGQGGEQFF. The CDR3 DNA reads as TGCGCCAGCAGCGACAAACCGCCGGGACAGGGCGGTGAGCAGTTCTTC.

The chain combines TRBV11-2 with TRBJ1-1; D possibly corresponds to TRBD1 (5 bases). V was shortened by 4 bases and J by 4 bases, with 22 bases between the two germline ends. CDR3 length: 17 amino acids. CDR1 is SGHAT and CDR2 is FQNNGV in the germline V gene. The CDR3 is CASSSSLSRQKGTEAFF. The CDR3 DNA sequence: TGTGCCAGCAGCTCTAGTCTGTCCCGACAGAAGGGCACTGAAGCTTTCTTT.

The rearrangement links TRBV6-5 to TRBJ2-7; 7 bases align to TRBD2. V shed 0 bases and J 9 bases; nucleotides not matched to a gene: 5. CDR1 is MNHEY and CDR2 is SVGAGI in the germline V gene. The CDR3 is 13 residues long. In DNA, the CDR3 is TGTGCCAGCAGTTACTCTGGCAGGGAGGGGCAGTACTTC. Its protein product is CASSYSGREGQYF.

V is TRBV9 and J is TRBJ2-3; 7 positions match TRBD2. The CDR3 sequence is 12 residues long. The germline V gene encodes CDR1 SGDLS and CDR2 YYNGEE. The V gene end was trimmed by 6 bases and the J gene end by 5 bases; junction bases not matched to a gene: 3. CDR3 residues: CASTPGGDTQYF. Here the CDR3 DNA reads TGTGCCAGCACGCCGGGGGGAGATACGCAGTATTTT.

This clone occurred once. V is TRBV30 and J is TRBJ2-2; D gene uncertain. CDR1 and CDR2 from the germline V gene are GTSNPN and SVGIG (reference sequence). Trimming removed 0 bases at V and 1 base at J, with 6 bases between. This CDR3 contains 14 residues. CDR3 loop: CAWSVKQNTGELFF. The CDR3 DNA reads TGTGCCTGGAGTGTAAAGCAGAACACCGGGGAGCTGTTTTTT.

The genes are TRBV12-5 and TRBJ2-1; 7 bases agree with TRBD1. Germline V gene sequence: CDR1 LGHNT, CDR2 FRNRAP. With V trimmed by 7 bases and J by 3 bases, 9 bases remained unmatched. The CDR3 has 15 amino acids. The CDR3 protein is CASARAGQVYNEQFF. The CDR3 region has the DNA TGTGCTAGTGCCCGAGCCGGACAGGTCTACAATGAGCAGTTCTTC.

This CDR3 reads CASGGGEQYF. In DNA form, the CDR3 reads TGTGCCAGCGGGGGGGGCGAGCAGTACTTC. The V gene is TRBV2, the J gene TRBJ2-7; the match to TRBD2 covers 7 bases. With 8 bases clipped from V and 6 bases from J, the junction kept 1 base outside the gene matches. Germline CDR1 is SNHLY and CDR2 is FYNNEI. The CDR3 is 10 amino acids. The whole variable domain, remainder taken from reference TRBV2 and TRBJ2-7, is EPEVTQTPSHQVTQMGQEVILRCVPISNHLYFYWYRQILGQKVEFLVSFYNNEISEKSEIFDDQFSVERPDGSNFTLKIRSTKLEDSAMYFCASGGGEQYFGPGTRLTVT.

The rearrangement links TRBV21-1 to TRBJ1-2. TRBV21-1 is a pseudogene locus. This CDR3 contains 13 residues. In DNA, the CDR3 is TGTGCCAGCGGGTCTCGGCGGTCAGATGGCTACACCTTC. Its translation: CASGSRRSDGYTF.

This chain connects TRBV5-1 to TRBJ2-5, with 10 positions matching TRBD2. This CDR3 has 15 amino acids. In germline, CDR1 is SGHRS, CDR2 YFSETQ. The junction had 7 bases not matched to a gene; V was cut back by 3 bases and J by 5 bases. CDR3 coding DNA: TGCGCCAGCAGCTCCGGAGCGGGGGGGATGGAGACCCAGTACTTC. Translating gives CASSSGAGGMETQYF.

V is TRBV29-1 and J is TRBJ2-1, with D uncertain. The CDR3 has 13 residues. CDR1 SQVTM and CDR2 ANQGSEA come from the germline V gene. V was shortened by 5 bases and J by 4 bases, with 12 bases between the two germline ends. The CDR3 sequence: CSVSTSFYNEQFF. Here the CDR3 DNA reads TGCAGCGTTTCTACCTCCTTTTACAATGAGCAGTTCTTC.

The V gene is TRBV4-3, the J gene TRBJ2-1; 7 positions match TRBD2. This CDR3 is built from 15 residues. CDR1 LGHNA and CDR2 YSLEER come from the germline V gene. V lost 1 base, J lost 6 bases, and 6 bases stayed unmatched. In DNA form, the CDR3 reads TGCGCCAGCAGCCAAGCGTGGGGCGGGGGCAATGAGCAGTTCTTC. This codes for CASSQAWGGGNEQFF.

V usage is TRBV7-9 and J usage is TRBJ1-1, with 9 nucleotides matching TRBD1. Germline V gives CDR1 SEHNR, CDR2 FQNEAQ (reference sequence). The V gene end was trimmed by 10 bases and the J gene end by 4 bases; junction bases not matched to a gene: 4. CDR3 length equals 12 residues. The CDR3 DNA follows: TGTGCCATTTCGGACAGGGGCACTGAAGCTTTCTTT. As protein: CAISDRGTEAFF.

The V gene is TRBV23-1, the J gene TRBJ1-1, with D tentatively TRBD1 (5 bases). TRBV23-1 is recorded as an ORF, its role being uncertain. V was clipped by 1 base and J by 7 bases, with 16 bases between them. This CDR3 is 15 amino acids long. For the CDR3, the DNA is TGCGCCAGCAGTCAATGGGGCTTTACACCGATTGAAGCTTTCTTT. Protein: CASSQWGFTPIEAFF.

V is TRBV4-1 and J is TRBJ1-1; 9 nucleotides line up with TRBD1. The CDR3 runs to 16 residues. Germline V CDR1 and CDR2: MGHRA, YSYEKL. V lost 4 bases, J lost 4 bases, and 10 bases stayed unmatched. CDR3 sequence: CASSLLPGQGGTEAFF. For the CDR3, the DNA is TGCGCCAGCAGCCTACTACCGGGACAGGGTGGCACTGAAGCTTTCTTT.

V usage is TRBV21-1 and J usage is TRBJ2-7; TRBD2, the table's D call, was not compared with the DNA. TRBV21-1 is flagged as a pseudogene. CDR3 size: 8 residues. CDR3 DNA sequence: TGTGCCACGGGGGAGCAGTACTTC. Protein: CATGEQYF.

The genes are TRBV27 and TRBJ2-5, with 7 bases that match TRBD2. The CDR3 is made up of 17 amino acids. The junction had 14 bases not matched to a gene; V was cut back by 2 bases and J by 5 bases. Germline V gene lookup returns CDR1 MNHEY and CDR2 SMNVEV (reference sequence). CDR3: CASSLGLSGLGTETQYF. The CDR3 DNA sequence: TGTGCCAGCAGTTTAGGACTCTCCGGACTAGGAACTGAGACCCAGTACTTC.

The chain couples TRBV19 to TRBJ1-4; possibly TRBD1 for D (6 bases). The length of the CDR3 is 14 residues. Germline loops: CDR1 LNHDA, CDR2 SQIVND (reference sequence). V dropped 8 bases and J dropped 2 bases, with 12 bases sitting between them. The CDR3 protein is CASSDRPTNEKLFF. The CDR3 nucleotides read TGTGCCAGTTCAGACAGGCCGACTAATGAAAAACTGTTTTTT. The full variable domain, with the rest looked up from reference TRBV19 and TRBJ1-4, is DGGITQSPKYLFRKEGQNVTLSCEQNLNHDAMYWYRQDPGQGLRLIYYSQIVNDFQKGDIAEGYSVSREKKESFPLTVTSAQKNPTAFYLCASSDRPTNEKLFFGSGTQLSVL.

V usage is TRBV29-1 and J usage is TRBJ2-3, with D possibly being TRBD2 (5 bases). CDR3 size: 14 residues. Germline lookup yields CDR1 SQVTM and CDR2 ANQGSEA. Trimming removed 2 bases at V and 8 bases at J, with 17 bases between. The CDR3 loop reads CSVEIGLTTATQYF. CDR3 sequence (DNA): TGCAGCGTTGAAATAGGACTCACCACGGCTACGCAGTATTTT.

The CDR3 nucleotides read TGTGCCAGCTTGCGCGGGCGATTCCCCGGTGGAAACACCATATATTTT. It yields the protein CASLRGRFPGGNTIYF. V usage is TRBV18 and J usage is TRBJ1-3, with D uncertain. The V end lost 7 bases, the J end lost 3 bases, and 19 bases lay between the germline ends. This CDR3 region has 16 residues. Germline CDR1 reads KGHSH; CDR2 reads LQKENI. Using reference TRBV18 and TRBJ1-3 for the parts outside the CDR3, the full variable domain is NAGVMQNPRHLVRRRGQEARLRCSPMKGHSHVYWYRQLPEEGLKFMVYLQKENIIDESGMPKERFSAEFPKEGPSILRIQQVVRGDSAAYFCASLRGRFPGGNTIYFGEGSWLTVV.

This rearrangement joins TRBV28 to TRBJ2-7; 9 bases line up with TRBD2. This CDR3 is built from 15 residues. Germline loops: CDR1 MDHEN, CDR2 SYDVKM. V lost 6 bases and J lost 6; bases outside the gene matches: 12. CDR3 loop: CASSHTRTSVPEQYF. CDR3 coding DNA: TGTGCCAGCAGCCATACTCGGACTAGCGTTCCCGAGCAGTACTTC.

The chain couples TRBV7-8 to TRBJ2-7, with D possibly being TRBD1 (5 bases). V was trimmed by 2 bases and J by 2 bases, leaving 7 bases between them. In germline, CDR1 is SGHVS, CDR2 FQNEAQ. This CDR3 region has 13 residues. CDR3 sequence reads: CASSLTGPYEQYF. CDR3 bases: TGTGCCAGCAGCTTAACAGGTCCCTACGAGCAGTACTTC.

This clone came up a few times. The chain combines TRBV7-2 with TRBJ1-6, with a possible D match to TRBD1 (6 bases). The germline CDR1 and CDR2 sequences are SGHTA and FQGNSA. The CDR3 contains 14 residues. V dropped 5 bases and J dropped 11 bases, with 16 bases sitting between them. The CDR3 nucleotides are TGTGCCAGCAGCCCCCAGGGGTTCGGGACACCCCTCCACTTT. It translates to CASSPQGFGTPLHF. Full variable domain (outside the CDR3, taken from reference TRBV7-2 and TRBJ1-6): GAGVSQSPSNKVTEKGKDVELRCDPISGHTALYWYRQSLGQGLEFLIYFQGNSAPDKSGLPSDRFSAERTGGSVSTLTIQRTQQEDSAVYLCASSPQGFGTPLHFGNGTRLTVT.

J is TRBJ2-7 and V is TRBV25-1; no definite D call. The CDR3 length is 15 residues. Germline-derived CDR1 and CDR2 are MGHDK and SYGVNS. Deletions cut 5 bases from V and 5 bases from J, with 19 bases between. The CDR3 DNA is TGTGCCAGCAGTTCGACTTTAAAACGAGTCGACGAGCAGTACTTC. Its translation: CASSSTLKRVDEQYF.

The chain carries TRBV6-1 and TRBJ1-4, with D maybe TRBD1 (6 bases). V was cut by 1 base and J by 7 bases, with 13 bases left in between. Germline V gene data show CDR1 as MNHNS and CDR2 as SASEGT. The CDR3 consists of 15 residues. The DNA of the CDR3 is TGTGCCAGCAGTGAAGGAAGGACAGTAGGTGAAAAACTGTTTTTT. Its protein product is CASSEGRTVGEKLFF.

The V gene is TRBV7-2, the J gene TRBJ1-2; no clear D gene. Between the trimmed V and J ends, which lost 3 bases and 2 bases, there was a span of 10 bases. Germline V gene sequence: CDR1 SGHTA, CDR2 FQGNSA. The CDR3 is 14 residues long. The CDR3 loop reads CASSFPAGNYGYTF. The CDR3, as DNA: TGTGCCAGCAGCTTCCCCGCCGGGAACTATGGCTACACCTTC. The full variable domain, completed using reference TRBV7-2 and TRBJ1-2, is GAGVSQSPSNKVTEKGKDVELRCDPISGHTALYWYRQSLGQGLEFLIYFQGNSAPDKSGLPSDRFSAERTGGSVSTLTIQRTQQEDSAVYLCASSFPAGNYGYTFGSGTRLTVV.

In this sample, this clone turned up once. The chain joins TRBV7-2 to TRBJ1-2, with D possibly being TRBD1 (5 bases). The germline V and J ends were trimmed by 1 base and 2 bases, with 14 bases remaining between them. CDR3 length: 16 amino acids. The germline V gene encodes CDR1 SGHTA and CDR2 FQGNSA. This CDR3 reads CASSLVDRTPNYGYTF. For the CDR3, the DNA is TGTGCCAGCAGCTTAGTTGACAGAACTCCGAACTATGGCTACACCTTC.